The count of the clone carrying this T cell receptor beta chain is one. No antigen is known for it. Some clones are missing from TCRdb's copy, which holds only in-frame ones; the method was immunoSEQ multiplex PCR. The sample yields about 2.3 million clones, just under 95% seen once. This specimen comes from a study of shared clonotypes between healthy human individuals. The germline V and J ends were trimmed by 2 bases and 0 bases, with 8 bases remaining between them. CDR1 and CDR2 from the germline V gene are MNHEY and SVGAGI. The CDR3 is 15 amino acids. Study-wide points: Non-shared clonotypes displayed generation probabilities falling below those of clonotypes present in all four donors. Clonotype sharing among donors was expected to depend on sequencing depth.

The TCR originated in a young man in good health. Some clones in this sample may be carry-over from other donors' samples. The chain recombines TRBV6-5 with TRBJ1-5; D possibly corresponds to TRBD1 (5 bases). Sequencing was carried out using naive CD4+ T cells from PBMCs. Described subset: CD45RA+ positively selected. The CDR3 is CASSYNRYSNQPQHF. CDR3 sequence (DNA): TGTGCCAGCAGTTACAACAGGTATAGCAATCAGCCCCAGCATTTT.